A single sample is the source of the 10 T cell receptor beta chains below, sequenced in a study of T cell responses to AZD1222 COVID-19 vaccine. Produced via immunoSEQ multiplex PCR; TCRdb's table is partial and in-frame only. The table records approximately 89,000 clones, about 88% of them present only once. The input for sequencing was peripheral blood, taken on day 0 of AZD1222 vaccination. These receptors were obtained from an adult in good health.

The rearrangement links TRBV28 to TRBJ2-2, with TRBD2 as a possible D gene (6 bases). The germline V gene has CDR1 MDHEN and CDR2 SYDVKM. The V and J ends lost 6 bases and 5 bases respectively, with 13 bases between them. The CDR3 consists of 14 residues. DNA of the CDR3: TGTGCCAGCAGGGGTGCGGGGCGGACCGGGGAGCTGTTTTTT. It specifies CASRGAGRTGELFF.

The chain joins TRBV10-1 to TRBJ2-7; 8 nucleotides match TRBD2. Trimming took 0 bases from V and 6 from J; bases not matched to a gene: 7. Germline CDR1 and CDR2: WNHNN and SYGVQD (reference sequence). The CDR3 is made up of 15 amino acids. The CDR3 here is CASSESGGGKSEQYF. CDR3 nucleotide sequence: TGCGCCAGCAGTGAGTCCGGCGGGGGGAAGAGCGAGCAGTACTTC.

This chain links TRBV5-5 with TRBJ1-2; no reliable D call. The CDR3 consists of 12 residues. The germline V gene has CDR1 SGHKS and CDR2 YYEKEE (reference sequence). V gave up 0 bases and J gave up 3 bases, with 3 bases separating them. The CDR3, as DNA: TGTGCCAGCAGCTTGGCAGACTATGGCTACACCTTC. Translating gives CASSLADYGYTF.

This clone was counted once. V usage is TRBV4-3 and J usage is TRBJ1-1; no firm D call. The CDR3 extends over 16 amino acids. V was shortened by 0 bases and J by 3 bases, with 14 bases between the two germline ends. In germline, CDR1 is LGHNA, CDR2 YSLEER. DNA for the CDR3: TGCGCCAGCAGCCAAGAGCACGGGGTTCAGTACACTGAAGCTTTCTTT. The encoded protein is CASSQEHGVQYTEAFF.

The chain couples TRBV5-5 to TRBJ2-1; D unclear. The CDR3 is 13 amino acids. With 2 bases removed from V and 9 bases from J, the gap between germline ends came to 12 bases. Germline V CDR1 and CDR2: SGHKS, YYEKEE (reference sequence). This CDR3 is CASSLAPASEQFF. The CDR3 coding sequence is TGTGCCAGCAGCTTAGCCCCTGCTAGTGAGCAGTTCTTC.

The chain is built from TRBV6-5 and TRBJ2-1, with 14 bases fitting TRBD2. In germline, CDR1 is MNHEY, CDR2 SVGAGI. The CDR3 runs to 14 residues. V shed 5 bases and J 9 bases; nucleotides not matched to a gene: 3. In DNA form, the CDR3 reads TGTGCCAGCAGTCGGACTAGCGGGGGGACTGAGCAGTTCTTC. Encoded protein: CASSRTSGGTEQFF.

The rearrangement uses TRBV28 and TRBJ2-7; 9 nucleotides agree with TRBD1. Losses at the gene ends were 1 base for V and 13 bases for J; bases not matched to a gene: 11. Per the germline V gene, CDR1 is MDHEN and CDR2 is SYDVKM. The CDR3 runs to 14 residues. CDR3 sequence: CASSLLGGQGSPYF. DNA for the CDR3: TGTGCCAGCAGTTTATTGGGGGGACAGGGATCCCCCTACTTC.

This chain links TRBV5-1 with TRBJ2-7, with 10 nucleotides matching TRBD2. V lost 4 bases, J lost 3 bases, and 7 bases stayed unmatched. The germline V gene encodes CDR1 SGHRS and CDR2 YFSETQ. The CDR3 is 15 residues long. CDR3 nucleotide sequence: TGCGCCAGCAGCCTCAGACTAGCGGGTGTCTACGAGCAGTACTTC. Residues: CASSLRLAGVYEQYF.

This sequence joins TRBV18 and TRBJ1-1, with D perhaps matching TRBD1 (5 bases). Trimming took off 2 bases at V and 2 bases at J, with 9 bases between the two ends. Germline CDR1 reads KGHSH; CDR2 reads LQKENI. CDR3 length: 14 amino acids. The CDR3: CASSPWGGNTEAFF. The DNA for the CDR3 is TGTGCCAGCTCACCATGGGGGGGAAACACTGAAGCTTTCTTT.

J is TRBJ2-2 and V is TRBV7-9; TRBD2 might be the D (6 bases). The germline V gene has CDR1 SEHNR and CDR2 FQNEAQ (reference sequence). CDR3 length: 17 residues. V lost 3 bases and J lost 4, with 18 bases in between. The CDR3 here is CASSFSRGRGGTGELFF. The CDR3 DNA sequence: TGTGCCAGCAGCTTTTCGCGCGGACGGGGAGGCACCGGGGAGCTGTTTTTT. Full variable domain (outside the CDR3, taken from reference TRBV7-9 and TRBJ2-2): DTGVSQNPRHKITKRGQNVTFRCDPISEHNRLYWYRQTLGQGPEFLTYFQNEAQLEKSRLLSDRFSAERPKGSFSTLEIQRTEQGDSAMYLCASSFSRGRGGTGELFFGEGSRLTVL.